The clone carrying this T cell receptor beta chain was found a few times. Its antigen is undetermined. The data stem from a study of early T cells in non-severe SARS-CoV-2 infection. Study context: Unsorted whole blood bulk RNA was sequenced, with unpaired chains. Study-wide results and limits: VDJdb matches were skewed toward anti-spike CD8 T cell responses.

Unique molecular identifiers tagged individual cDNA molecules. Using its own MiXCR run on the 5' RACE reads, TCRdb lists one record per CDR3 protein. This table has approximately 100,000 distinct CDR3 sequences, 11% to 15% appearing once. Germline CDR1 reads MNHNY; CDR2 reads SVGAGI (reference sequence). The CDR3 totals 14 residues. Trimming cost V 4 bases and J 6 bases, with 15 bases left between them. The receptor was derived from an adult who was a healthcare worker with PCR-confirmed SARS-CoV-2 infection or an uninfected control (not recorded which). Sequencing was performed on whole blood. The rearrangement uses TRBV6-6 and TRBJ1-2, with a tentative D call TRBD1 (5 bases). DNA for the CDR3: TGTGCCAGCAGTTCCCCAACTCGAGGGGATGGCTACACCTTC. Encoded protein: CASSSPTRGDGYTF.